The rows below give T cell receptor beta chains drawn from one sample of a study of regulatory T cells in long-lasting Graves disease. Using its own MiXCR run on the multiplex PCR reads, TCRdb lists one record per CDR3 protein. The sample records 420,000 or so distinct CDR3 sequences, over 15% being singletons. The data were also submitted as part of a second study, on T cells in Graves' hyperthyroidism and ophthalmopathy.

The source was peripheral blood mononuclear cells (PBMCs), collected at new diagnosis, from a patient treated with antithyroid drugs. Receptor source: a woman aged 18-29 years with Graves disease. CDR3s include the opening cysteine and the closing phenylalanine or tryptophan. D genes are given only for firm matches. Clone size is shown for a subset of rows, as once, few, many or a class of expanded clone.

V gene,J gene,D gene,clone size,CDR3 DNA,CDR3 protein
TRBV7-9,TRBJ1-5,-,-,TGTGCCAGCAGTTCCACGGGGGGTCAGCCCCAGCATTTT,CASSSTGGQPQHF
TRBV14,TRBJ2-1,TRBD2,many,TGTGCCAGCAGCCAAGCTAGCGGACCATACAATGAGCAGTTCTTC,CASSQASGPYNEQFF
TRBV7-2,TRBJ2-2,-,many,TGTGCCAGCAGCTCGAGGGGCCCCTTCTTGAACACCGGGGAGCTGTTTTTT,CASSSRGPFLNTGELFF
TRBV5-5,TRBJ2-1,TRBD2,many,TGTGCCAGCAGCTTAGCGGGATTAACCTACAATGAGCAGTTCTTC,CASSLAGLTYNEQFF
TRBV28,TRBJ2-5,TRBD1,few,TGTGCCAGCGGGACAGGGCTAGAGACCCAGTACTTC,CASGTGLETQYF
TRBV24-1,TRBJ1-5,-,few,TGTGCCACCAGTGATTTCCTTGGCAATCAGCCCCAGCATTTT,CATSDFLGNQPQHF
TRBV3-1,TRBJ2-1,-,many,TGTGCCAGCAGCCAAGAATATCCGGTAGGTGAGCAGTTCTTC,CASSQEYPVGEQFF
TRBV28,TRBJ2-5,TRBD1,many,TGTGCCAGCAGTCCCGACAGGGGCGGAACGGAGACCCAGTACTTC,CASSPDRGGTETQYF
TRBV7-2,TRBJ2-7,-,many,TGTGCCAGCAGAAAAGGGGCAACCTACGAGCAGTACTTC,CASRKGATYEQYF
TRBV5-1,TRBJ1-1,-,few,TGTGCCAGCAGCCCAAGACCCCAGTTGGAGGCTTTCTTT,CASSPRPQLEAFF
TRBV28,TRBJ2-6,TRBD2,-,TGTGCCAGCAGTTTCCCTTGGACTAGCGGGAGGGCTGGGGCCAACGTCCTGACTTTC,CASSFPWTSGRAGANVLTF
TRBV5-6,TRBJ2-7,-,many,TGTGCCAGCAGCATCACAGGACGTCACCTCTACGAGCAGTACTTC,CASSITGRHLYEQYF
TRBV4-1,TRBJ2-3,-,-,TGCGCCAGCAGCCAAGATCCGCCGGCGGCTCGCACAGATACGCAGTATTTT,CASSQDPPAARTDTQYF
TRBV28,TRBJ2-7,TRBD2,many,TGTGCCAGCAGTTTCGGGACTAGCGTCTACGAGCAGTACTTC,CASSFGTSVYEQYF
TRBV10-3,TRBJ1-2,-,-,TGTGCCATCAGGGGGACATCGAACTATGGCTACACCTTC,CAIRGTSNYGYTF
TRBV29-1,TRBJ2-2,TRBD1,few,TGCAGCGTTGCCCCAGGGGGCGCTTCCGGGGAGCTGTTTTTT,CSVAPGGASGELFF
TRBV11-1,TRBJ2-1,TRBD2,few,TGTGCCAGCAGGCTCTATAGCGGGGACAATGAGCAGTTCTTC,CASRLYSGDNEQFF
TRBV20-1,TRBJ2-1,TRBD2,many,TGCAGTGCGAAACTAGCGGGAGGTACGGATGAGCAGTTCTTC,CSAKLAGGTDEQFF
TRBV27,TRBJ1-1,-,few,TGTGCCAGTAGGAGGGCCGGGAACACTGAAGCTTTCTTT,CASRRAGNTEAFF
TRBV2,TRBJ1-1,TRBD1,many,TGTGCCAGCAGGTCGGGACAGGGGAACCCTGAAGCTTTCTTT,CASRSGQGNPEAFF
TRBV12-3/TRBV12-4,TRBJ1-1,-,many,TGTGCCAGCAGTTTAGTCTTGGGGGCGGAAAGGAACACTGAAGCTTTCTTT,CASSLVLGAERNTEAFF
TRBV6-5,TRBJ1-1,-,many,TGTGCCAGCAGTTACGGTCGGCGCATGAACACTGAAGCTTTCTTT,CASSYGRRMNTEAFF
TRBV2,TRBJ2-7,-,many,TGTGCCAGCGGGGAAGGACAGCTCAGCTCCTACGAGCAGTACTTC,CASGEGQLSSYEQYF
TRBV3-1,TRBJ2-1,-,many,TGTGCCAGCAGCCAAGAAAGGGGGGTATCCTACAATGAGCAGTTCTTC,CASSQERGVSYNEQFF
TRBV27,TRBJ1-1,TRBD1,-,TGTGCCAGCAGTCGCAGAATGGGACAGGGAAACACTGAAGCTTTCTTT,CASSRRMGQGNTEAFF
TRBV5-5,TRBJ2-1,TRBD2,many,TGTGCCAGCAGCTCCTGGACTAGCGGGCTCAATGAGCAGTTCTTC,CASSSWTSGLNEQFF
TRBV30,TRBJ1-1,-,many,TGTGCCTGGAGTGCAGCCTTAGGAGACACTGAAGCTTTCTTT,CAWSAALGDTEAFF
TRBV18,TRBJ1-1,-,-,TGTGCCAGCTCACCCGTAGGGGACAATTTATCAGCTTTCTTT,CASSPVGDNLSAFF
TRBV3-1,TRBJ1-5,-,-,TGTGCCAGCAGCCCAGGGAATAGCAATCAGCCCCAGCATTTT,CASSPGNSNQPQHF
TRBV19,TRBJ2-1,-,-,TGTGCCAGTAGTTTTTATAGCGGCTGCAATGAGCAGTTCTTC,CASSFYSGCNEQFF
TRBV27,TRBJ2-7,-,-,TGTGCCAGCCGTTCGGTAGGGACCGGACTAACAAACTCCTACGAGCAGTACTTC,CASRSVGTGLTNSYEQYF
TRBV3-1,TRBJ1-6,TRBD1,few,TGTGCCAGCAGGAAGACAGGGAATCACAATTCACCCCTCCACTTT,CASRKTGNHNSPLHF
TRBV20-1,TRBJ2-1,TRBD1,many,TGCAGTGCTCCGGCGACAGGGGGCCGTACGAGGGGGTCCTACAATGAGCAGTTCTTC,CSAPATGGRTRGSYNEQFF
TRBV28,TRBJ2-1,-,many,TGTGCCAGCAGTTTATGGGGGGGGACAGTAAATAACAATGAGCAGTTCTTC,CASSLWGGTVNNNEQFF
TRBV5-1,TRBJ2-7,-,-,TGCGCCAGCAGTGGAGGGGCAGGAAGCTCCTACGAGCAGTACTTC,CASSGGAGSSYEQYF
TRBV5-1,TRBJ2-1,-,-,TGCGCCAGCAGCCGAGGATATGGGGTCCCATCATTGCAGTTCTTC,CASSRGYGVPSLQFF
TRBV27,TRBJ2-7,TRBD2,many,TGTGCCAGCAGTTCGGGAGGGGACCTCTACGAGCAGTACTTC,CASSSGGDLYEQYF
TRBV2,TRBJ2-3,-,-,TGTGCCAGCAGGCCTAGGGGGAGGGAGCAGCCAGATACGCAGTATTTT,CASRPRGREQPDTQYF
TRBV20-1,TRBJ2-7,-,-,TGCAGTGCTAGGCCCCTTAGATCGGAGACCGTCTACGAGCAGTACTTC,CSARPLRSETVYEQYF
TRBV18,TRBJ2-1,-,few,TGTGCCAGCTCAGATAGACACGATATATACAATGAGCAGTTCTTC,CASSDRHDIYNEQFF
TRBV11-2,TRBJ2-3,-,many,TGTGCCAGCGGACGGGAAGATACGCAGTATTTT,CASGREDTQYF
TRBV20-1,TRBJ2-3,TRBD2,many,TGCAGTGCTCAAGAGCGGGAACCCCCAAGCACAGATACGCAGTATTTT,CSAQEREPPSTDTQYF
TRBV20-1,TRBJ2-3,-,many,TGCAGTGCTAGCTTGAGCTTCACAGATACGCAGTATTTT,CSASLSFTDTQYF
TRBV29-1,TRBJ2-1,-,many,TGCAGCGTTGATGGTAGCGGAGGGGACAATGAGCAGTTCTTC,CSVDGSGGDNEQFF
TRBV30,TRBJ2-1,-,many,TGTGCCTGGAGTGTACTGGGAGCGGCCTACAATGAGCAGTTCTTC,CAWSVLGAAYNEQFF
TRBV6-1,TRBJ2-7,TRBD2,many,TGTGCCAGCACTGACCCGGGACTAGCGGGATTAGTGATCTACGAGCAGTACTTC,CASTDPGLAGLVIYEQYF